Listed below are T cell receptor beta chains from one sample, sequenced in a study of blood T cell repertoires in COVID-19. TCRdb keeps only in-frame clones here, not all; method: immunoSEQ multiplex PCR. The data contain over 200,000 clones, roughly 80% of them seen just once; the ten biggest clones take up around 5%. The sample consisted of peripheral blood. The receptors were gathered from a human donor in a cohort sampled during active COVID-19. The CDR3 runs from the conserved cysteine through the conserved F or W. The D gene is left open where the match is weak. Clone size is shown for a subset of rows, as once, few, many or a class of expanded clone.

-	TRBJ1-2	TRBV4-1	-	CASSQDRAFGVANYGYTF	TGCGCCAGCAGCCAAGACAGAGCCTTCGGAGTAGCTAACTATGGCTACACCTTC
-	TRBJ1-5	TRBV27	-	CASSLSSRGNQPQHF	TGTGCCAGCAGTTTATCCAGCAGGGGCAATCAGCCCCAGCATTTT
-	TRBJ2-5	TRBV28	-	CASSFGERRRETQYF	TGTGCCAGCAGTTTCGGGGAGCGCCGTCGGGAGACCCAGTACTTC
TRBD2	TRBJ2-1	TRBV19	-	CASSIGSGRDLNIEQFF	TGTGCCAGTAGTATCGGTAGCGGGAGGGACCTCAATATTGAGCAGTTCTTC
TRBD2	TRBJ2-1	TRBV28	once	CASSFSGTSGPSYNEQFF	TGTGCCAGCAGTTTTTCCGGGACTAGCGGGCCCTCCTACAATGAGCAGTTCTTC
TRBD1	TRBJ1-3	TRBV30	-	CAWRRDRTSGNTIYF	TGTGCCTGGAGACGGGACAGAACCTCTGGAAACACCATATATTTT
TRBD2	TRBJ2-3	TRBV18	-	CASSPGTSGFLTDTQYF	TGTGCCAGCTCACCAGGGACTAGCGGATTCCTCACAGATACGCAGTATTTT
-	TRBJ1-6	TRBV3-1/TRBV3-2	-	CASRGSAGAHSPLHF	TGTGCCAGCAGGGGGTCAGCGGGGGCACATTCACCCCTCCACTTT
TRBD1	TRBJ1-1	TRBV28	-	CASSYRGGAFF	TGTGCCAGCAGCTACAGGGGGGGAGCTTTCTTT
-	TRBJ1-1	TRBV18	-	CASSSLRQDTEAFF	TGTGCCAGCTCATCCCTTAGACAGGACACTGAAGCTTTCTTT
-	TRBJ2-7	TRBV15	-	CATSSQNYEQYF	TGTGCCACCAGCAGCCAGAACTACGAGCAGTACTTC
TRBD2	TRBJ2-5	TRBV5-1	-	CASSLSGGGETQYF	TGCGCCAGCAGCTTGAGCGGGGGGGGAGAGACCCAGTACTTC
-	TRBJ2-5	TRBV24-1	-	CATSDPGLAKETQYF	TGTGCCACCAGTGACCCGGGACTCGCAAAAGAGACCCAGTACTTC
-	TRBJ2-7	TRBV5-8	-	CASSGEQGRYEQYF	TGTGCCAGCAGCGGGGAACAGGGCCGCTACGAGCAGTACTTC
-	TRBJ1-6	TRBV5-1	-	CASSASRGDNSPLHF	TGCGCCAGCAGCGCGAGCAGGGGCGATAATTCACCCCTCCACTTT
-	TRBJ1-5	TRBV27	-	CASSYSGGQSPQHF	TGTGCCAGCAGTTACTCCGGGGGGCAATCGCCCCAGCATTTT
TRBD1	TRBJ2-7	TRBV27	-	CASRDRVSSYEQYF	TGTGCCAGCAGGGACAGGGTCAGTTCCTACGAGCAGTACTTC
-	TRBJ2-5	TRBV18	-	CASSRQRDTQETQYF	TGTGCCAGCTCACGACAACGTGACACTCAAGAGACCCAGTACTTC
TRBD1	TRBJ1-5	TRBV6-2/TRBV6-3	-	CASSRDRVGQPQHF	TGTGCCAGCAGCCGAGACAGGGTGGGCCAGCCCCAGCATTTT
TRBD1	TRBJ1-2	TRBV25-1	-	CASSVSTGTYGYTF	TGTGCCAGCAGTGTTTCGACAGGGACCTATGGCTACACCTTC
-	TRBJ1-2	TRBV20-1	-	CSARAGSGYTF	TGCAGTGCTAGAGCGGGTTCCGGCTACACCTTC
TRBD2	TRBJ2-3	TRBV6-2/TRBV6-3	once	CASSSPRLAGGIDTQYF	TGTGCCAGCAGTAGCCCCCGACTAGCGGGAGGGATAGATACGCAGTATTTT
TRBD1	TRBJ2-7	TRBV28	-	CASSLRTGESYEQYF	TGTGCCAGCAGTTTAAGGACAGGGGAATCCTACGAGCAGTACTTC
-	TRBJ2-7	TRBV27	-	CASSLRGEQYF	TGTGCCAGCAGTCTAAGGGGGGAGCAGTACTTC
-	TRBJ1-1	TRBV24-1	-	CATRSTGRTEAFF	TGTGCCACCAGATCGACAGGACGCACTGAAGCTTTCTTT
-	TRBJ1-2	TRBV4-2	once	CASSQDARDYGYTF	TGTGCCAGCAGCCAAGATGCCAGGGACTATGGCTACACCTTC
TRBD1	TRBJ2-7	TRBV7-9	-	CASSLVQGAREQYF	TGTGCCAGCAGCTTAGTCCAGGGGGCGCGCGAGCAGTACTTC
-	TRBJ2-7	TRBV6-5	few	CASSSPGRYPYEQYF	TGTGCCAGCAGTTCCCCGGGTCGTTACCCCTACGAGCAGTACTTC
-	TRBJ1-2	TRBV4-1	-	CASSQEGQLNYGYTF	TGCGCCAGCAGCCAAGAGGGGCAGCTTAACTATGGCTACACCTTC
TRBD1	TRBJ2-5	TRBV29-1	-	CSVGQGKETQYF	TGCAGCGTCGGACAGGGGAAAGAGACCCAGTACTTC
TRBD1	TRBJ2-1	TRBV24-1	-	CATRGTGGAYEQFF	TGTGCCACAAGGGGAACAGGGGGCGCATATGAGCAGTTCTTC
TRBD1	TRBJ2-7	TRBV11-2	-	CASSPRTGGYYEQYF	TGTGCCAGCAGCCCCCGGACAGGGGGCTACTACGAGCAGTACTTC
-	TRBJ1-6	TRBV30	few	CAWTRGQIYNSPLHF	TGTGCCTGGACCCGAGGACAGATCTATAATTCACCCCTCCACTTT
-	TRBJ1-5	TRBV6-5	-	CASRQGYSNQPQHF	TGTGCCAGCAGACAGGGATATAGCAATCAGCCCCAGCATTTT
TRBD1	TRBJ2-3	TRBV19	-	CASSAGDRGTQYF	TGTGCCAGTAGTGCCGGGGACAGGGGAACGCAGTATTTT
-	TRBJ2-2	TRBV3-1/TRBV3-2	-	CASSQGGLFGNTGELFF	TGTGCCAGCAGCCAAGGGGGACTCTTCGGAAACACCGGGGAGCTGTTTTTT
TRBD2	TRBJ2-5	TRBV27	-	CASSPGLAVPQETQYF	TGTGCCAGCAGTCCGGGACTAGCGGTACCTCAAGAGACCCAGTACTTC
TRBD2	TRBJ2-7	TRBV7-9	many	CASSLGTSEFYEQYF	TGTGCCAGCAGCTTAGGGACTAGCGAGTTCTACGAGCAGTACTTC
TRBD2	TRBJ2-1	TRBV9	-	CASSVGSTSGRGNEQFF	TGTGCCAGCAGCGTTGGATCCACTAGCGGAAGGGGAAATGAGCAGTTCTTC
TRBD1	TRBJ2-1	TRBV2	-	CASGLDWGQTYNEQFF	TGTGCCAGCGGCTTAGATTGGGGACAGACCTACAATGAGCAGTTCTTC
TRBD1	TRBJ1-3	TRBV29-1	-	CSVEDQGAFGNTIYF	TGCAGCGTTGAAGATCAGGGGGCGTTTGGAAACACCATATATTTT